This T cell receptor (beta chain) is from a study of T cells in localized non-small cell lung cancer. Regarding the study as a whole: Density of T cells in blood, when higher, went with longer overall survival. Investigators sequenced only a single tumor region, leaving heterogeneity possible. Appearances in adjacent lung were noted for a median 57 of the top 100 tumor clones.

Profiled with immunoSEQ multiplex PCR; TCRdb holds only in-frame clones, not every one. This sample carries 55,000 or so clones, around 80% of them seen once, and the ten largest clones take roughly 4.5%. Trimming shortened V by 5 bases and J by 5 bases, and 15 bases separated the two germline ends. The CDR3 contains 14 residues. The germline V gene encodes CDR1 LNHDA and CDR2 SQIVND (reference sequence). With respect to this clone: Its antigen is unknown.

The chain recombines TRBV19 with TRBJ2-5; unclear D gene. Sequencing used PBMCs, obtained before any cancer treatment. This TCR derives from a woman aged 35-70 years with stage II lung adenocarcinoma. CDR3 bases: TGTGCCAGTAGTGCCCCCCTGGGTGCGGAGACCCAGTACTTC. This sequence encodes CASSAPLGAETQYF.